The clone carrying this T cell receptor beta chain has only a few counts. Antigen unknown. The identical CDR3 is also encoded by other nucleotide sequences in the sample. This sample was taken from a study of beta chain features in type 1 diabetes. Germline loops: CDR1 SEHNR, CDR2 FQNEAQ (reference sequence). Trimming pared 0 bases from V and 4 bases from J, leaving 3 bases between. This CDR3 is built from 12 residues. Every bit of the isolated RNA underwent reverse transcription, so sequencing read expressed TCRB transcripts. Sequencing of naive, central memory and regulatory T cell samples gave an average of roughly 3.5 million reads. TCRdb's table, derived via immunoSEQ multiplex PCR, lists solely in-frame clones and lacks some. The sample consists of over 300,000 clones, roughly 8% of them appearing once. Whole-study results and caveats: A moderate, significant TCRB CDR3 shortening appeared in type 1 diabetes across four CD4+ subsets.

Sequences were obtained from central memory CD4+ T cells from blood. This rearrangement joins TRBV7-9 to TRBJ2-5, with D unclear. The sequence derives from a woman aged 18-35 years in good health. The CDR3 protein is CASSLALETQYF. The CDR3 DNA follows: TGTGCCAGCAGCTTAGCGCTAGAGACCCAGTACTTC. Based on the CDR3 plus reference TRBV7-9 and TRBJ2-5, the full variable domain is DTGVSQNPRHKITKRGQNVTFRCDPISEHNRLYWYRQTLGQGPEFLTYFQNEAQLEKSRLLSDRFSAERPKGSFSTLEIQRTEQGDSAMYLCASSLALETQYFGPGTRLLVL.